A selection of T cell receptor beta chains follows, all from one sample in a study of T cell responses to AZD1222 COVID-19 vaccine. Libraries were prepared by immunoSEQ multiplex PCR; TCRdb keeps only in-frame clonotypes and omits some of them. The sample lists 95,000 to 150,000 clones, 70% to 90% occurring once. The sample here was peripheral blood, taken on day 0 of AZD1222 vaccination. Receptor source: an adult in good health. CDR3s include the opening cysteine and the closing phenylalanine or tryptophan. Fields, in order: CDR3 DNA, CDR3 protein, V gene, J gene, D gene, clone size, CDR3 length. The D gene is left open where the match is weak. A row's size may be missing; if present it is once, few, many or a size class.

TGTGCCAGCAGCCCCTCAATGACAGATAGCAATCAGCCCCAGCATTTT	CASSPSMTDSNQPQHF	TRBV4-2	TRBJ1-5	NA	few	16
TGTGCCAGCAGTTCGAGCCAGCTGGACAATGAGCAGTTCTTC	CASSSSQLDNEQFF	TRBV28	TRBJ2-1	NA	NA	14
TGTGCCAGTAGTGCGCGTCCCGGGACATTTGCTTATAGCAATCAGCCCCAGCATTTT	CASSARPGTFAYSNQPQHF	TRBV19	TRBJ1-5	NA	NA	19
TGTGCCAGCAGCCAAGATTCGGGACTCACAGATACGCAGTATTTT	CASSQDSGLTDTQYF	TRBV3-1/TRBV3-2	TRBJ2-3	NA	NA	15
TGCGCCAGCAGCCAAGGCCCTGGGGGCACAGATACGCAGTATTTT	CASSQGPGGTDTQYF	TRBV4-1	TRBJ2-3	NA	NA	15
TGTGCCAGTAGCGATCAGGGGGCCGGGAATCAGCCCCAGCATTTT	CASSDQGAGNQPQHF	TRBV19	TRBJ1-5	TRBD1	NA	15
TGTGCCAGCAGCGTAGAGGGGGGCCTCCATGAGCAGTTCTTC	CASSVEGGLHEQFF	TRBV9	TRBJ2-1	NA	NA	14
TGCGCCAGCAGCTCCGAAAAAGGGAGTGAAAAACTGTTTTTT	CASSSEKGSEKLFF	TRBV5-1	TRBJ1-4	NA	NA	14
TGTGCCAGCAGTACAGGGGATGCGCAGTATTTT	CASSTGDAQYF	TRBV2	TRBJ2-3	TRBD1	NA	11
TGCGCCAGCAGTCGTTGTCCATTATCCCTGCCCCAGCATTTT	CASSRCPLSLPQHF	TRBV23-1	TRBJ1-5	NA	NA	14
TGTGCCAGCAGTGAAGAGTTGAGGTCAGGGGGTAGGGTGTACGAGCAGTACTTC	CASSEELRSGGRVYEQYF	TRBV6-1	TRBJ2-7	TRBD1	NA	18
TGTGCCAGCAGCTTGGACCCGGGTTCACCCCTCCACTTT	CASSLDPGSPLHF	TRBV5-8	TRBJ1-6	NA	once	13
TGTGCCAGCGATCGGACAGGGGGGAATCAGCCCCAGCATTTT	CASDRTGGNQPQHF	TRBV6-1	TRBJ1-5	TRBD1	NA	14
TGTGCCAGCAGCCCACAATGGGGACAGGGGGCTGAAGCTTTCTTT	CASSPQWGQGAEAFF	TRBV6-5	TRBJ1-1	TRBD1	NA	15
TGTGCCAGCAGCTCCCGAGGGGGGGGCGCTCGCACTGAAGCTTTCTTT	CASSSRGGGARTEAFF	TRBV13	TRBJ1-1	NA	NA	16
TGTGCCAGCATGAAGACAGGGGCCCGGAACACCGGGGAGCTGTTTTTT	CASMKTGARNTGELFF	TRBV7-9	TRBJ2-2	TRBD1	NA	16
TGTGCCATCAGTGAGGCGCCAGGGGGCGAGACCCAGTACTTC	CAISEAPGGETQYF	TRBV10-3	TRBJ2-5	TRBD1	NA	14
TGTGCCAGCAGCCCGACGGAGCTGAAGACCCAGTACTTC	CASSPTELKTQYF	TRBV7-2	TRBJ2-5	NA	NA	13
TGTGCCAGCAGGCAGGGGGCAGGAGAGACCCAGTACTTC	CASRQGAGETQYF	TRBV12-3/TRBV12-4	TRBJ2-5	TRBD1	once	13
TGTGCCATCAGTCCGGGCCCTAACAAGGGTGACATTCAGTACTTC	CAISPGPNKGDIQYF	TRBV10-3	TRBJ2-4	NA	NA	15
TGTGCCAGCAGCCCCCCCGGGACAGGGGGTGAAAAACTGTTTTTT	CASSPPGTGGEKLFF	TRBV28	TRBJ1-4	TRBD1	NA	15
TGTGCCACCCGTAGACAGGGGAGCGTAGAGACCCAGTACTTC	CATRRQGSVETQYF	TRBV19	TRBJ2-5	TRBD1	NA	14
TGTGCCAGCAGCTTTAGGGGGGGAACTGAAGCTTTCTTT	CASSFRGGTEAFF	TRBV11-2	TRBJ1-1	NA	NA	13
TGTGCCAGCAGCCAAGCCTGGGCCAGGGGGACTGAAGCTTTCTTT	CASSQAWARGTEAFF	TRBV4-2	TRBJ1-1	TRBD1	NA	15
TGTGCCAGCACCCTGGGGGCAGGGGATGAAAAACTGTTTTTT	CASTLGAGDEKLFF	TRBV5-6	TRBJ1-4	NA	once	14
TGTGCCAGCAGCCAAGGGCTAGCGGGGATGAATTCCTACAATGAGCAGTTCTTC	CASSQGLAGMNSYNEQFF	TRBV14	TRBJ2-1	TRBD2	NA	18
TGTGCCAGCAGTGAAGCGACTAGCGGGGACCTCCTGGGGCAGTTCTTC	CASSEATSGDLLGQFF	TRBV6-1	TRBJ2-1	TRBD2	few	16
TGTGCCAGTATGGGGGAGTCTTCACCCCTCCACTTT	CASMGESSPLHF	TRBV19	TRBJ1-6	NA	NA	12
TGTGCCAGCAGCGCAGGGACAGGGAACACTGAAGCTTTCTTT	CASSAGTGNTEAFF	TRBV9	TRBJ1-1	TRBD1	once	14
TGTGCCAGCATACGCTTCCCTGGGGAGAGCGCTTTCTTT	CASIRFPGESAFF	TRBV6-5	TRBJ1-1	NA	NA	13
TGTGCCAGCAGGCCGGGGGGGGTCTACGAGCAGTACTTC	CASRPGGVYEQYF	TRBV12-3/TRBV12-4	TRBJ2-7	TRBD2	NA	13
TGTGCCAGCAGCTTTAGCGGGGGATCGTTCCAAGAGACCCAGTACTTC	CASSFSGGSFQETQYF	TRBV5-6	TRBJ2-5	TRBD2	NA	16
TGTGCCAGCACCCGAGACAGGGGTTACTATGGCTACACCTTC	CASTRDRGYYGYTF	TRBV7-8	TRBJ1-2	TRBD1	NA	14
TGTGCCAGCAGCCCGGGGTGGACAGGGGACGAAAAACTGTTTTTT	CASSPGWTGDEKLFF	TRBV9	TRBJ1-4	TRBD1	NA	15
TGTGCCAGCAGCTGGGACATTTATAGCAATCAGCCCCAGCATTTT	CASSWDIYSNQPQHF	TRBV7-8	TRBJ1-5	NA	few	15
TGTGCCAGTAGTATATCAGGGGGCACCGGGGAGCTGTTTTTT	CASSISGGTGELFF	TRBV19	TRBJ2-2	TRBD1	NA	14
TGTGCCACCGGGACTAGCCATCAAGAGACCCAGTACTTC	CATGTSHQETQYF	TRBV10-3	TRBJ2-5	TRBD2	NA	13
TGTGCCAGCAGTTTAAGTTCCGGACAGATGAACACTGAAGCTTTCTTT	CASSLSSGQMNTEAFF	TRBV28	TRBJ1-1	NA	NA	16
TGTGCCAGCAGCTTGATCGCAAAGAACACTGAAGCTTTCTTT	CASSLIAKNTEAFF	TRBV5-6	TRBJ1-1	NA	NA	14
TGCGCCAGCAGCCAGACAGGGAGTAAGCGCGGCTACACCTTC	CASSQTGSKRGYTF	TRBV4-1	TRBJ1-2	TRBD1	NA	14